Listed below are T cell receptor beta chains from one sample, sequenced in a study of OX40 agonist ivuxolimab in advanced cancers. Here immunoSEQ multiplex PCR was the method, and the copy in TCRdb shows in-frame clones only, minus some. Among approximately 74,000 clones, approximately 85% were seen once, and the ten largest hold approximately 2%. The specimen comprised CD4+ or CD8+ T cells sorted from blood, sampled in a trial of the OX40 agonist ivuxolimab. The source is an adult with an advanced solid tumor such as melanoma, head and neck, liver or kidney cancer. CDR3s include the opening cysteine and the closing phenylalanine or tryptophan. The size of a clone is reported for some rows only, either as once, few or many, or as a class for expanded clones.

>TRBV5-4|TRBJ1-2|NA
CASSLDRAQGYTF
>TRBV7-2|TRBJ1-6|few
CASSSTVTDSPLHF
>TRBV27|TRBJ2-2|NA
CASSGTGAGELFF
>TRBV12-5|TRBJ2-2|NA
CASGLGDFTGELFF
>TRBV4-1|TRBJ1-4|NA
CASSRSLFATNEKLFF
>TRBV7-3|TRBJ2-3|NA
CASSSSRTPLAASTDTQYF
>TRBV5-1|TRBJ2-7|NA
CASSLASRDFDEQYF
>TRBV28|TRBJ1-2|NA
CASSFQQGVYGYTF
>TRBV25-1|TRBJ1-2|NA
CASSRGDRGYTF
>TRBV5-4|TRBJ2-7|once
CASTSQIGQYF
>TRBV5-1|TRBJ2-1|NA
CASRYRTGGNEQFF
>TRBV30|TRBJ1-2|NA
CAWSSGNPYGYTF
>TRBV28|TRBJ1-1|NA
CASSPYRGRAFF
>TRBV5-6|TRBJ1-5|NA
CASSLGAGWYSNQPQHF
>TRBV7-2|TRBJ1-5|NA
CASSSQGAGQPQHF
>TRBV2|TRBJ1-1|NA
CASSEDRAGEAFF
>TRBV27|TRBJ2-7|NA
CASSLSGNEQYF
>TRBV15|TRBJ1-2|once
CATSRDSGATYGYTF
>TRBV6-4|TRBJ1-1|NA
CASSPQGAGRVAFF
>TRBV6-1|TRBJ2-7|NA
CASSPSGISYEQYF
>TRBV19|TRBJ1-1|NA
CASEGASAFF
>TRBV30|TRBJ1-5|NA
CAWETGTQPQHF
>TRBV9|TRBJ2-7|once
CASSTGTSGTYEQYF
>TRBV19|TRBJ2-4|NA
CASSKPTGSGNIQYF
>TRBV19|TRBJ1-1|once
CASSIVPGNTEAFF
>TRBV7-9|TRBJ2-1|few
CAEGSEQFF
>TRBV5-4|TRBJ1-1|NA
CASRKGIGTEAFF
>TRBV11-3|TRBJ2-3|NA
CASSLGTFKEDTQYF
>TRBV30|TRBJ2-1|NA
CAWATSLYEQFF
>TRBV6-1|TRBJ1-2|NA
CAIIDRGYGYTF
>TRBV28|TRBJ1-6|few
CASSFGASNSPLHF
>TRBV6-1|TRBJ2-1|NA
CASSEGIGVMQFF
>TRBV30|TRBJ2-7|NA
CAWRASGEYF
>TRBV5-4|TRBJ2-3|NA
CASSNAAGRTDRQYF
>TRBV7-9|TRBJ2-5|NA
CASSYGGREETQYF
>TRBV6-5|TRBJ1-5|NA
CASAPSGNQPQHF
>TRBV28|TRBJ2-7|NA
CASSFTQGRAGGNYEQYF
>TRBV2|TRBJ2-5|NA
CASSVTGTEETQYF
>TRBV5-4|TRBJ1-1|NA
CASSLVQGTTEAFF
>TRBV5-6|TRBJ1-3|NA
CASSLSGAPGNTIYF
>TRBV19|TRBJ2-2|once
CASSVDRAPNTGELFF
>TRBV25-1|TRBJ2-5|few
CASTLAGGGETQYF
>TRBV5-1|TRBJ1-5|NA
CASSPPQSNQPQHF